This T cell receptor (beta chain) emerged from a study of cytomegalovirus exposure and HLA in healthy donors. The length of the CDR3 is 12 residues. Germline trimming cut 3 bases from V and 6 bases from J; bases unmatched to any gene: 2. Germline V gene sequence: CDR1 MNHEY, CDR2 SMNVEV (reference sequence). Concerning this clone itself: Other nucleotide sequences from this sample produce the same CDR3.

PCR involved 60 Vbeta and 13 Jbeta primers. TCRdb's table, derived via immunoSEQ multiplex PCR, lists solely in-frame clones and lacks some. The sample has 100,000 to 150,000 clones; roughly 17% are singletons. The clonotype comes from a female donor in good health and CMV-seropositive. The specimen sequenced was PBMCs. The rearrangement uses TRBV27 and TRBJ2-7; the match to TRBD2 covers 7 bases. CDR3 sequence: CASSFPGGEQYF. The CDR3 DNA is TGTGCCAGCAGTTTTCCGGGAGGCGAGCAGTACTTC.